These 10 T cell receptor beta chains originate from one sample sequenced in a study of somatic mutations in cytotoxic T cells in rheumatoid arthritis. Generated by immunoSEQ multiplex PCR, the TCRdb table keeps only in-frame clones and is missing some. The table has 15,000 to 20,000 clones, under 85% seen once. Sequencing input: CD8+ T cells sorted from blood. The receptor source for this set is a man younger than 30 with rheumatoid arthritis.

This sequence joins TRBV4-3 and TRBJ1-2; no clear D. CDR3 length: 14 amino acids. Germline V gives CDR1 LGHNA, CDR2 YSLEER. V lost 0 bases and J 0 bases, leaving 5 bases between the germline ends. CDR3 sequence reads: CASSQDEANYGYTF. The CDR3 DNA sequence: TGCGCCAGCAGCCAAGATGAAGCTAACTATGGCTACACCTTC.

The rearrangement links TRBV11-1 to TRBJ2-1, with 7 positions matching TRBD2. With 3 bases clipped from V and 0 bases from J, the junction kept 8 bases outside the gene matches. The CDR3 sequence is 17 residues long. The V gene's germline CDR1 is SGHAT and CDR2 FQDESV (reference sequence). CDR3 sequence reads: CASSFGLGVSSYNEQFF. The CDR3, as DNA: TGTGCCAGCAGCTTCGGACTAGGGGTGAGCTCCTACAATGAGCAGTTCTTC.

The chain has TRBV5-3 and TRBJ1-1; no firm D call. TRBV5-3 is an ORF, with its function uncertain. V lost 4 bases to trimming and J lost 2 bases, with 18 bases between them. There are 16 residues in the CDR3. The CDR3 reads CARSATGREENTEAFF. For the CDR3, the DNA is TGTGCCAGAAGCGCTACGGGGAGGGAAGAAAACACTGAAGCTTTCTTT.

The chain is built from TRBV7-2 and TRBJ2-5; unclear D gene. CDR3 length: 12 amino acids. V was trimmed by 2 bases and J by 4 bases, leaving 5 bases between them. Germline V gene data show CDR1 as SGHTA and CDR2 as FQGNSA. The CDR3 nucleotides read TGTGCCAGCAGCTTATGGTTAGAGACCCAGTACTTC. Amino acids: CASSLWLETQYF. The whole variable domain, filled in from reference TRBV7-2 and TRBJ2-5, reads GAGVSQSPSNKVTEKGKDVELRCDPISGHTALYWYRQSLGQGLEFLIYFQGNSAPDKSGLPSDRFSAERTGGSVSTLTIQRTQQEDSAVYLCASSLWLETQYFGPGTRLLVL.

The V and J genes are TRBV27 and TRBJ1-1; 8 bases line up with TRBD1. This CDR3 spans 14 amino acids. V lost 5 bases to trimming and J lost 1 base; unmatched junction nucleotides: 3. Germline V lookup: CDR1 MNHEY, CDR2 SMNVEV (reference sequence). CDR3 residues: CASSPGQANTEAFF. In nucleotides, the CDR3 is TGTGCCAGCAGTCCGGGACAGGCGAACACTGAAGCTTTCTTT.

This chain uses TRBV27 with TRBJ2-7; D call uncertain. V was trimmed by 3 bases and J by 0 bases, leaving 9 bases between them. The germline CDR1 and CDR2 sequences are MNHEY and SMNVEV (reference sequence). The CDR3 is 14 residues long. The CDR3 spells CASSLMKGSYEQYF. The CDR3 DNA sequence: TGTGCCAGCAGTTTGATGAAGGGCTCCTACGAGCAGTACTTC.

The chain carries TRBV10-2 and TRBJ2-1, with D maybe TRBD2 (6 bases). Germline V gives CDR1 WSHSY, CDR2 SAAADI. Trimming cost V 3 bases and J 0 bases, with 15 bases left between them. This CDR3 spans 17 amino acids. For the CDR3, the DNA is TGCGCCAGCAGTGAATCCCTAGCGCTTAGCTCCTACAATGAGCAGTTCTTC. Amino acid sequence: CASSESLALSSYNEQFF.

This chain connects TRBV7-8 to TRBJ2-1; no clear D gene. The V end lost 8 bases, the J end lost 0 bases, and 14 bases lay between the germline ends. The germline V gene encodes CDR1 SGHVS and CDR2 FQNEAQ. The CDR3 length is 15 residues. The CDR3 loop reads CASRFQLSSYNEQFF. In nucleotides, the CDR3 is TGTGCCAGCCGTTTTCAATTGAGCTCCTACAATGAGCAGTTCTTC.

The chain couples TRBV28 to TRBJ2-1; 12 positions match TRBD2. The CDR3 length is 18 residues. The germline V gene encodes CDR1 MDHEN and CDR2 SYDVKM. V lost 8 bases to trimming and J lost 2 bases; unmatched junction nucleotides: 13. The DNA of the CDR3 is TGTGCCAGCTCCCAGCTAGCGGGGGGGCCTCCAGCCTACAATGAGCAGTTCTTC. This codes for CASSQLAGGPPAYNEQFF.

The gene calls are TRBV2 and TRBJ2-5; TRBD2 matches at 7 bases. The CDR3 runs 13 residues. Germline values: CDR1 SNHLY, CDR2 FYNNEI. V trimming: 9 bases; J trimming: 7 bases; junction bases outside the gene matches: 11. The CDR3 bases are TGTGCCAGACGGGGACTACCCCGTGGGACCCAGTACTTC. Translating gives CARRGLPRGTQYF.